The present T cell receptor (beta chain) was sequenced within a study of T cell responses to AZD1222 COVID-19 vaccine. Study-wide results and limits: Spike-specific TCR breadth rose after two AZD1222 doses, and depth rose as well. Repertoire sampling happened only post peak T cell response. Most donors were white British, females outnumbered males, and clonal diversity was possibly underestimated.

This clone appeared a single time. The antigen is not known. TCRdb keeps only in-frame clones here, not all; method: immunoSEQ multiplex PCR. The profile shows roughly 180,000 clones, about 91% of them singletons. There are 14 residues in the CDR3. The V gene's germline CDR1 is SNHLY and CDR2 FYNNEI. J lost 4 bases, V lost 8 bases, and 6 bases had no gene match. This receptor was obtained from an adult in good health. Material: peripheral blood, obtained on day 0 of AZD1222 vaccination. This chain links TRBV2 with TRBJ1-4, with 8 bases that match TRBD1. The CDR3 reads CASRQDRDNEKLFF. The CDR3 DNA sequence: TGTGCCAGCCGACAGGACAGGGATAATGAAAAACTGTTTTTT.